This T cell receptor (beta chain) came from a study of OX40 agonist ivuxolimab in advanced cancers. Findings and caveats of the study: On average, CD8+ T cells had more expanded clones than CD4+.

This CDR3 contains 20 residues. V trimming: 2 bases; J trimming: 6 bases; junction bases outside the gene matches: 21. CDR1 and CDR2 (germline): MRHNA, SNTAGT. Repertoires were generated with immunoSEQ multiplex PCR, while TCRdb's copy carries only in-frame clones and drops some. Of tens of thousands of clones in the sample, 70% to 90% were seen once. Notes on this clone: Antigen specificity is unknown.

The TCR was taken from an adult with an advanced solid tumor such as melanoma, head and neck, liver or kidney cancer. The chain uses TRBV6-4 and TRBJ1-5; 8 nucleotides align to TRBD1. The specimen was CD4+ or CD8+ T cells sorted from blood, collected in a trial of the OX40 agonist ivuxolimab. This CDR3 reads CASSDPVGDRLCKRGQPQHF. The CDR3 region has the DNA TGTGCCAGCAGTGACCCGGTAGGGGACAGGTTATGCAAGAGGGGTCAGCCCCAGCATTTT.